The present T cell receptor (beta chain) was sequenced within a study of cytomegalovirus exposure and HLA in healthy donors. TCRdb keeps only in-frame clones here, not all; method: immunoSEQ multiplex PCR. This sample carries around 70,000 clones, roughly 96% of them seen once, and the ten largest clones take around 3%. Points from the study as a whole: As was reported, the classifier diagnosed cytomegalovirus status with high specificity and sensitivity. Cytomegalovirus association was assigned to about 150 TCR beta chains.

On this clone itself: Its specificity is unknown.

The donors were part of the validation cohort, which consisted of under 150 subjects and was separate from the first cohort of 666 subjects. This CDR3 is 13 amino acids long. Germline V gene sequence: CDR1 MNHEY, CDR2 SMNVEV (reference sequence). Losses at the gene ends were 8 bases for V and 3 bases for J; bases not matched to a gene: 3. Sequencing was done on a sample of PBMCs. V is TRBV27 and J is TRBJ2-2; 7 bases are a match to TRBD1. The receptor was derived from a man between 18 and 29 years old in good health and CMV-seronegative. CDR3 in DNA: TGTGCCAGCTCCCAGGGGGACACCGGGGAGCTGTTTTTT. This encodes CASSQGDTGELFF.